The rows below give T cell receptor beta chains drawn from one sample of a study of a mutant IDH1 vaccine in newly diagnosed glioma. The table came from immunoSEQ multiplex PCR; TCRdb's copy has only in-frame clones and leaves some out. This table holds approximately 51,000 clones, just under 80% found once. No cognate antigen is known for these TCRs. The sequenced sample was PBMCs, obtained from a glioma patient whose treatment included an IDH1 peptide vaccine. Every receptor here comes from a woman aged 40-49 years with glioma. Each CDR3 is given without its conserved first and last residue. Not every row has a clone size; where given, it reads once, few, many or a size class.

clone_size | j_call | v_call | cdr3_aa
NA | TRBJ1-6 | TRBV7-9 | ASSLYSNNSPLH
NA | TRBJ2-1 | TRBV9 | ASSVGLAYEQF
NA | TRBJ2-5 | TRBV5-4 | ASSWEGGETQY
NA | TRBJ2-1 | TRBV6-5 | ASSPKAGAGQV
NA | TRBJ2-5 | TRBV4-3 | ASSRILDGKETQY
NA | TRBJ2-3 | TRBV11-3 | ASSPRTAPDTQY
NA | TRBJ2-4 | TRBV7-2 | ASSLEGQVNEAKNIQY
NA | TRBJ1-4 | TRBV5-1 | ASSLYRGEDEKLF
NA | TRBJ2-7 | TRBV2 | ASSEWTSNEYEQY
NA | TRBJ2-1 | TRBV29-1 | SVIWSGDTSSYNEQF
NA | TRBJ1-1 | TRBV5-6 | ASSLRQRVTEAF
few | TRBJ1-1 | TRBV5-1 | ASSLQGPLNTEAF
NA | TRBJ1-4 | TRBV9 | ASSAEGSPNEKLF
NA | TRBJ2-1 | TRBV10-1 | ASSESVRGANEQF
NA | TRBJ1-1 | TRBV11-3 | ASSLGYPEVDTEAF
once | TRBJ2-2 | TRBV15 | ATSSSGGYTGELF
few | TRBJ1-1 | TRBV5-1 | ASSLLGQGTEAF
NA | TRBJ1-1 | TRBV27 | ASSFPGSLGEAF
NA | TRBJ1-2 | TRBV7-2 | ASSTSGGTFTEDYGYT
NA | TRBJ1-6 | TRBV6-1 | ASSEAPGSSYNSPLH
NA | TRBJ1-6 | TRBV6-5 | ASSYSGNYPSPLH
NA | TRBJ1-2 | TRBV6-5 | ASSYFRASGYGYT
few | TRBJ1-1 | TRBV5-4 | ASSSQGGAGSYTEAF
NA | TRBJ2-3 | TRBV5-1 | ASSLGQIADTQY
NA | TRBJ2-3 | TRBV7-9 | ASRAARSTDTQY